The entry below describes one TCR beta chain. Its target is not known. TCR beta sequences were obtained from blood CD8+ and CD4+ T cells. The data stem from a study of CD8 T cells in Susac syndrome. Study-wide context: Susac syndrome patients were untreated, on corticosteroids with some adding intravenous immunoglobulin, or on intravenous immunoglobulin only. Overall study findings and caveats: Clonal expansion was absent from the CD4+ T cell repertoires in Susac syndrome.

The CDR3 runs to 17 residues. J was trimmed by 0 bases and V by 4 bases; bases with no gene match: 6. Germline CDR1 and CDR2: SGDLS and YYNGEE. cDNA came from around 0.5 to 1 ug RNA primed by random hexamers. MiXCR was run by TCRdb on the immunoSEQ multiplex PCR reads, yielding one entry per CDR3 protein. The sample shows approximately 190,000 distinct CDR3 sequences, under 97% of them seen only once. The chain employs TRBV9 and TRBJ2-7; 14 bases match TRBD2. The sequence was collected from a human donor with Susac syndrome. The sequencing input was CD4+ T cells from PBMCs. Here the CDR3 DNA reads TGTGCCAGCAGCCATGGACTAGCGGGGGGATACTCCTACGAGCAGTACTTC. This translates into CASSHGLAGGYSYEQYF.